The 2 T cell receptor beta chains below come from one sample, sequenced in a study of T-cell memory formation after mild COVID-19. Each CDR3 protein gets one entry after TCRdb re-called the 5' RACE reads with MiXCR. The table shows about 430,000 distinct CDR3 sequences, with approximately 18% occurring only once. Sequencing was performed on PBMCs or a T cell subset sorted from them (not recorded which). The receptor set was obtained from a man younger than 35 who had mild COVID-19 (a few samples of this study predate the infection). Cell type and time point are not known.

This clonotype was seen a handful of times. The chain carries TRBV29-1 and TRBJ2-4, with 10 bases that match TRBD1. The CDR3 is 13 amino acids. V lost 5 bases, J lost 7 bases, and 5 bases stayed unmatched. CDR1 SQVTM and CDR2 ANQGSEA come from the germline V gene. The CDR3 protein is CSVQGQGKNIQYF. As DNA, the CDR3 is TGCAGCGTTCAGGGACAGGGGAAGAACATTCAGTACTTC.

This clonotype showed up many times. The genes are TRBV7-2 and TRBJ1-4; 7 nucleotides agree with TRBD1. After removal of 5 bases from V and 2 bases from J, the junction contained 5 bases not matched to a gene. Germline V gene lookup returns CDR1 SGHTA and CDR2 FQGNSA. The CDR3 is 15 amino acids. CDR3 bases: TGTGCCAGCAGCCCCAGGGGGGGGACTAATGAAAAACTGTTTTTT. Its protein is CASSPRGGTNEKLFF.